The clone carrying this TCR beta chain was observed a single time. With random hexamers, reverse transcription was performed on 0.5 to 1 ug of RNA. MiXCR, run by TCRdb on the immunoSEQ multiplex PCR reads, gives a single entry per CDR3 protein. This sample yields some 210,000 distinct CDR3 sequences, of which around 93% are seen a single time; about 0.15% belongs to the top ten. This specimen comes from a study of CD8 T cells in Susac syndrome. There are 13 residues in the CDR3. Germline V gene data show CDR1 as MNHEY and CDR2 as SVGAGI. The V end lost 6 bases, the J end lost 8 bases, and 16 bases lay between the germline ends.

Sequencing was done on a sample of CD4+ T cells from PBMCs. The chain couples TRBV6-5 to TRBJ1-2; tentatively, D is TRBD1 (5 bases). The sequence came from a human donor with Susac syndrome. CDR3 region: CASSLLGQGGYTF. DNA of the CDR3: TGTGCCAGCAGCCTACTCGGACAAGGCGGCTACACCTTC.